This is a list of T cell receptor beta chains from one sample in a study of cytomegalovirus exposure and HLA in healthy donors. Generated by immunoSEQ multiplex PCR, the TCRdb table keeps only in-frame clones and is missing some. The sample contains some 56,000 clones, roughly 60% of which appear only once. Sequencing used PBMCs. The receptors stem from a human donor in good health. Both conserved end residues are part of each CDR3. Fields, in order: CDR3 length, D gene, V gene, J gene, clone size, CDR3 DNA, CDR3 protein. A D gene is named only where the DNA matches it firmly. The size of a clone is reported for some rows only, either as once, few or many, or as a class for expanded clones.

length: 14
D: -
V: TRBV15
J: TRBJ2-1
size: few
DNA: TGTGCCACCAGCAGAGGGGGGGTGGTATATGAGCAGTTCTTC
CDR3: CATSRGGVVYEQFF

length: 21
D: TRBD2
V: TRBV13
J: TRBJ2-7
size: -
DNA: TGTGCCAGCAGCCCACTCCTATCACTAGCGGGGAGCCGAGGCTCCGACTACGAGCAGTACTTC
CDR3: CASSPLLSLAGSRGSDYEQYF

length: 16
D: -
V: TRBV14
J: TRBJ1-2
size: -
DNA: TGTGCCAGCAGCCCTCACCAGTATCGAACCACCTATGGCTACACCTTC
CDR3: CASSPHQYRTTYGYTF

length: 17
D: TRBD1
V: TRBV7-9
J: TRBJ1-4
size: once
DNA: TGTGCCAGCAGCCCCCCAGGGACAGGGGGAGGTAATGAAAAACTGTTTTTT
CDR3: CASSPPGTGGGNEKLFF

length: 14
D: -
V: TRBV5-8
J: TRBJ1-1
size: -
DNA: TGCGCCAGCAGCTCACACAGGGTGGGCACTGAAGCTTTCTTT
CDR3: CASSSHRVGTEAFF

length: 16
D: TRBD1
V: TRBV4-1
J: TRBJ1-5
size: -
DNA: TGCGCCAGCAGCAAAGAACAGGGGAATAGCAATCAGCCCCAGCATTTT
CDR3: CASSKEQGNSNQPQHF

length: 14
D: -
V: TRBV30
J: TRBJ1-2
size: -
DNA: TGTGCCTGGAGTGTATCGCCGAGACTCTATGGCTACACCTTC
CDR3: CAWSVSPRLYGYTF

length: 13
D: -
V: TRBV6-1
J: TRBJ2-7
size: few
DNA: TGTGCCAGCAGTTATACCCTCAGGGACGAGCAGTACTTC
CDR3: CASSYTLRDEQYF

length: 15
D: -
V: TRBV2
J: TRBJ1-5
size: -
DNA: TGTGCCAGCAGTGAAAAGGGGCGAGAGCTCTCCCCCCAGCATTTT
CDR3: CASSEKGRELSPQHF

length: 17
D: TRBD2
V: TRBV9
J: TRBJ2-5
size: once
DNA: TGTGCCAGCAGCGTAGGTTCTAGCGGGGGGGCCGGGGAGACCCAGTACTTC
CDR3: CASSVGSSGGAGETQYF

length: 14
D: -
V: TRBV30
J: TRBJ2-5
size: -
DNA: TGTGCCTGGAGTCACGGACCGGGACAAGAGACCCAGTACTTC
CDR3: CAWSHGPGQETQYF

length: 13
D: TRBD2
V: TRBV30
J: TRBJ2-7
size: -
DNA: TGTGCCTGGAGTGTACTAGCGTCAAGCGAGCAGTACTTC
CDR3: CAWSVLASSEQYF

length: 14
D: -
V: TRBV4-3
J: TRBJ1-5
size: few
DNA: TGCGCCAGCAGCCAAGATCTCGCAAGCCAGCCCCAGCATTTT
CDR3: CASSQDLASQPQHF